The subject of this entry is one TCR gamma chain. What it binds is unknown. These data are taken from a study of Vδ1+ human thymocytes. General study results and limits: Around 20% of thymic delta-chain sequences were Vdelta2, with few Vdelta3, unlike blood Vdelta1+ controls. Highly polyclonal TRG and TRD repertoires with Gaussian CDR3 length distributions appeared in thymus.

This CDR3 comprises 14 residues. V trimming: 3 bases; J trimming: 7 bases; junction bases outside the gene matches: 12. Germline V CDR1 and CDR2: GITISATS, ISYDGTV (reference sequence). The template was reverse-transcribed extracted RNA. Pooled V-gene forward primers with one constant-region reverse primer generated the CDR3 amplicons by multiplex PCR. TCRdb fed the multiplex PCR reads into CATT to redo clone calling. Among more than 25,000 gamma-chain clones listed, 20% to 25% were seen once. After alphabeta T cell depletion, CD3+ Vdelta1+ Vdelta2- thymocytes were sorted. Input material: Vdelta1+ gamma-delta thymocytes from the thymus. Indicated subset: FACS-sorted CD3+ TCRalphabeta- TCRVdelta1+ TCRVdelta2- thymocytes. This TCR was sampled from a boy under two years old who had congenital heart surgery. The chain couples TRGV9 to TRGJ1 or TRGJ2. The CDR3, as DNA: TGTGCCTTGTGGGAGTCACCACCGGCCTATAAGAAACTCTTT. Amino acid sequence: CALWESPPAYKKLF.